The rows below give T cell receptor beta chains drawn from one sample of a study of cytomegalovirus exposure and HLA in healthy donors. This table comes from immunoSEQ multiplex PCR, and its TCRdb copy is limited to in-frame clones, with some not included. The data contain some 220,000 clones, about 85% of them singletons. Sequenced material: PBMCs. These receptors were taken from a girl aged 2-10 years in good health and CMV-seronegative. Both conserved end residues are part of each CDR3.

len	v_gene	j_gene	CDR3aa
14	TRBV14	TRBJ2-3	CASSQEGYTDTQYF
14	TRBV6-4	TRBJ2-3	CASSASGSTDTQYF
12	TRBV11-1	TRBJ2-1	CASSYRTAEQFF
13	TRBV6-5	TRBJ1-2	CASSSTGTGGYTF
16	TRBV18	TRBJ2-7	CASSPGAGKLGYEQYF
13	TRBV6-5	TRBJ2-7	CASSYQGTYEQYF
10	TRBV20-1	TRBJ1-1	CSAGTGEAFF
13	TRBV6-1	TRBJ1-5	CASGTPSNQPQHF
11	TRBV6-5	TRBJ1-4	CASRQGEKLFF
16	TRBV10-2	TRBJ2-2	CASRMLAGGPTGELFF
16	TRBV23-1	TRBJ2-2	CASSRILAGDTGELFF
16	TRBV5-1	TRBJ1-6	CASSQSQGGQFSPLHF
16	TRBV11-2	TRBJ1-1	CASSSARGRVGTEAFF
18	TRBV12-5	TRBJ2-5	CASGRGTSGRAYQETQYF
14	TRBV5-1	TRBJ2-1	CASSLASGGNEQFF
15	TRBV5-4	TRBJ2-7	CASSPAGGIPSGQYF